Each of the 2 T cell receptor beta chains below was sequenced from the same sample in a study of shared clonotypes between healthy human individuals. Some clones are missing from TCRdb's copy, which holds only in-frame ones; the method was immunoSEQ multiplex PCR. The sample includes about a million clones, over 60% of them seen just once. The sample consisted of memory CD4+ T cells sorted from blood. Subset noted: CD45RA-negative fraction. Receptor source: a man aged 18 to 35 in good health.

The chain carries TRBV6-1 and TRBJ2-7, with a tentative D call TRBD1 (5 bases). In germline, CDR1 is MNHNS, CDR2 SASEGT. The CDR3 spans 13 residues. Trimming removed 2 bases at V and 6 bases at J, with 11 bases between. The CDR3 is CASSEQTAFEQYF. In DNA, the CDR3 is TGTGCCAGCAGTGAACAGACAGCTTTCGAGCAGTACTTC.

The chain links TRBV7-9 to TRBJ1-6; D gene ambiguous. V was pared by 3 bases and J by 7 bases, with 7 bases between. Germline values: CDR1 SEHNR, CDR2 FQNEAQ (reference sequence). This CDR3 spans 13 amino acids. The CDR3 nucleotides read TGTGCCAGCAGCTTTGGCGGAAATTCACCCCTCCACTTT. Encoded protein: CASSFGGNSPLHF.